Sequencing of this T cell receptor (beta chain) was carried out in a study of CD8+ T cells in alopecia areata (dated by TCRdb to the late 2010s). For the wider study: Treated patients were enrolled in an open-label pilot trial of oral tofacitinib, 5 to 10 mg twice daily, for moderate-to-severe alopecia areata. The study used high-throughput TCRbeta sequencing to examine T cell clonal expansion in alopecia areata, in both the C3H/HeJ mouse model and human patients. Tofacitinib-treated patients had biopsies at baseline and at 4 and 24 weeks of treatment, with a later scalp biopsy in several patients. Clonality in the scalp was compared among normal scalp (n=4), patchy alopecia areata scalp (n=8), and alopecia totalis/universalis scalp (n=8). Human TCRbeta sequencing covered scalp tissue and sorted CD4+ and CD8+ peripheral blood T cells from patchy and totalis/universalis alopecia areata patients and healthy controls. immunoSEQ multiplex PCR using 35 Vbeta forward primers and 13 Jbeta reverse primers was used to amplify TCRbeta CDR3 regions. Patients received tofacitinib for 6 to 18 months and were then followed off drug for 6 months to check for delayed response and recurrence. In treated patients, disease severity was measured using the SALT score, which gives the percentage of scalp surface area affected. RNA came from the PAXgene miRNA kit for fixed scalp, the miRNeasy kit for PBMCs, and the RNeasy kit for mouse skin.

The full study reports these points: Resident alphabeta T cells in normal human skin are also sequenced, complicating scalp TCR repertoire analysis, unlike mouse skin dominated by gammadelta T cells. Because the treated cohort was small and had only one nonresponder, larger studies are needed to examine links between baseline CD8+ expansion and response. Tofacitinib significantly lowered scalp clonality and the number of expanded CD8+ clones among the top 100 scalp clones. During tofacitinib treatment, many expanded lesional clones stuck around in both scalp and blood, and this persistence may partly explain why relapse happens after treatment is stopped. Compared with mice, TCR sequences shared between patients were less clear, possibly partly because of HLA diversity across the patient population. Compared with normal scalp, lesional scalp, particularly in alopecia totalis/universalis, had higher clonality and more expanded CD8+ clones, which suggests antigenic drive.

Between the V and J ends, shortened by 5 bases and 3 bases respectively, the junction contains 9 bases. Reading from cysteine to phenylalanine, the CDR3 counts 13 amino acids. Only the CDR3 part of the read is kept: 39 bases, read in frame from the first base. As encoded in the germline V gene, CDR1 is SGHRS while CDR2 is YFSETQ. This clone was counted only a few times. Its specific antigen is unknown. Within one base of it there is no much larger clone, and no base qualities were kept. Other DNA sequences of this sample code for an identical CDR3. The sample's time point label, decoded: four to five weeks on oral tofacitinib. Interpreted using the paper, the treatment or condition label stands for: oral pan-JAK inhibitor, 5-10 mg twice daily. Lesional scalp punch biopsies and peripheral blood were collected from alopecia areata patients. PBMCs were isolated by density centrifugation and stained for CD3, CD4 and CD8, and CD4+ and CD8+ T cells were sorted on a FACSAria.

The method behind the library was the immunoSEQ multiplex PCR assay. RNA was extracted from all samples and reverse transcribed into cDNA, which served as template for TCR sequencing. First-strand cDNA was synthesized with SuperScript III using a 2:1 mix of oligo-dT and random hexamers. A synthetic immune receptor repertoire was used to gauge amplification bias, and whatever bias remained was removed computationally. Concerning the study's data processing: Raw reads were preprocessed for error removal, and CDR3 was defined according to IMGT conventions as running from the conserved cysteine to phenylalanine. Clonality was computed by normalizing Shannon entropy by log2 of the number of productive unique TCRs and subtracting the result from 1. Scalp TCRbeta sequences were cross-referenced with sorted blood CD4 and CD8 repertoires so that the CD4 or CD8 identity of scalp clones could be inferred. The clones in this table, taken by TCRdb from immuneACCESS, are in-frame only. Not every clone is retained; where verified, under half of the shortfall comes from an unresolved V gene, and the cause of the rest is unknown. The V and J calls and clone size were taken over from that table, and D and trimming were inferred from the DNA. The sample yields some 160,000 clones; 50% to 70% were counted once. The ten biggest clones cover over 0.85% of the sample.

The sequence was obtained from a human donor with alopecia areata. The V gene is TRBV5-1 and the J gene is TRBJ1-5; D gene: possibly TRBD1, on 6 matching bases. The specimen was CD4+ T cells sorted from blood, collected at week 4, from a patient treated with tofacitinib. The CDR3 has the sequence CASRQGTNQPQHF. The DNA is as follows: TGCGCCAGCAGACAGGGCACCAATCAGCCCCAGCATTTT.